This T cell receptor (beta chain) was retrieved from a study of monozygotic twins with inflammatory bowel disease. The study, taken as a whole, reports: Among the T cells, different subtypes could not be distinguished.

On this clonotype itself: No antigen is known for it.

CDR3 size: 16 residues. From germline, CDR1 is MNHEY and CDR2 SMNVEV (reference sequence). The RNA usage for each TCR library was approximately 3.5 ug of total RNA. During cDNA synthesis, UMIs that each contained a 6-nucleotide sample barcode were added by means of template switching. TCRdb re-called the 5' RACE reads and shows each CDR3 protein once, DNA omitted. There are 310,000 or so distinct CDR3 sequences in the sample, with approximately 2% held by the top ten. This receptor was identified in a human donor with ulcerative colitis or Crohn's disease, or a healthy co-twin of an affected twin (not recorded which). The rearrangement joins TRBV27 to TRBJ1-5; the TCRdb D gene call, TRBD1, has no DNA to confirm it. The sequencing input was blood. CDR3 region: CTSSLRFTGKGQPQHF.